This entry features one T cell receptor beta chain sequence. This clonotype was recorded many times. The antigen this receptor binds is unknown. There are no base qualities to consult, and no much larger clone falls within one base. This sample stems from a study of T cell repertoires in cytomegalovirus infection (dated by TCRdb to the late 2010s). Looking at the study overall: The HLA type of each donor mattered for the analysis, because public TCR beta signatures pointed to carriage of CMV infection along with the matching HLA type. Here is what the overall study found, with its caveats: In both this cohort and an independent roughly 330-donor cohort, the cumulative frequency of public TCR beta family members distinguished carriers of CMV infection plus the relevant HLA type. The ex vivo response was dominated by HLA-C-restricted CMV-specific TCR beta clonotypes, which also provided the single most frequent clonotype in two of eight donors.

Sequencer: Illumina HiSeq 1500. TCRdb trimmed public reads at Q25 via fastp, called clones via MiXCR and kept in-frame beta chains. Rows matching on CDR3 protein sequence are summarized as one entry with the most common DNA and genes. The sample records about 740,000 distinct CDR3 sequences, 35% of which are singletons. The ten largest make up roughly 2.9% of the sample. Sequencing was done on a sample of PBMCs. The receptor was derived from a human donor in good health (CMV status not recorded). Some clones in this sample may be carry-over from other donors' samples.

The nucleotide sequence reads TGTGCCAGCAAAATTACAGGGAGCACAGATACGCAGTATTTT. This translates into CASKITGSTDTQYF. Recombination connected TRBV2 to TRBJ2-3; a tentative D call is TRBD1 (6 bases match). The germline V gene sets CDR1 to SNHLY and CDR2 to FYNNEI. V was cut back by 7 bases and J by 0 bases, leaving a gap of 11 bases between them. Including cysteine and phenylalanine, the CDR3 has 14 amino acids. Kept here is only the CDR3 DNA, which spans 42 bases and is read in frame from base 1.